This T cell receptor beta chain is from a study of blood T cell repertoires in COVID-19. Whole-study context: Acute and convalescent COVID-19 samples came from the United States, Italy and Spain. Sources were T cells, B-cell-depleted T cells, or PBMCs; the material itself was cDNA or gDNA.

Only in-frame clones appear in the TCRdb table, and some are missing; sequencing was by immunoSEQ multiplex PCR. This repertoire shows over 300,000 clones, about 90% found once; its top ten account for around 6%. Comment on this clone: Other DNA sequences in the same sample also yield this CDR3.

This CDR3 contains 14 residues. Trimming removed 3 bases from V and 5 bases from J; junction bases left unmatched: 5. Germline loops: CDR1 KGHSH, CDR2 LQKENI. The source of this sequence is a man aged 18 to 35 who had recovered from COVID-19. This chain links TRBV18 with TRBJ2-5; TRBD1 agrees at 8 bases. Material: peripheral blood. The CDR3 region has the DNA TGTGCCAGCTCACCCCAGGGGGCGCGGGAGACCCAGTACTTC. It yields the protein CASSPQGARETQYF.